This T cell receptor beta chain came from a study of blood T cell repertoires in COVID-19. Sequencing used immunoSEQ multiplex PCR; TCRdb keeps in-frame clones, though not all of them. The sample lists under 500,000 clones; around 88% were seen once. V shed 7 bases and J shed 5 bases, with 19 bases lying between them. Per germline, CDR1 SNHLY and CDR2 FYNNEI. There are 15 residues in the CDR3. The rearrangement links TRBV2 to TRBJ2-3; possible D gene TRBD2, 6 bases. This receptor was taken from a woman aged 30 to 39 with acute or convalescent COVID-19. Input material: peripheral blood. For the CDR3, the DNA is TGTGCCAGCACAAATGCGGGGAGGAAGGGAGATACGCAGTATTTT. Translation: CASTNAGRKGDTQYF.